A single sample gave rise to the 18 T cell receptor beta chains below, sequenced in a study of blood T cell repertoires in COVID-19 (TCRdb year 2020). The library was produced with the immunoSEQ multiplex PCR assay. TCRdb holds this immuneACCESS table with in-frame rearrangements only. Some clones are missing; in checked studies, unresolved V genes explain under half, and the rest has no known cause. The sample contains approximately 160,000 clones, just over 90% of them found a single time. Clones ranked in the top ten supply about 2% of the sample. The sequencing sample was made of peripheral blood. The receptors stem from a woman aged 60-75 years with COVID-19, enrolled during active disease.

The chain carries TRBV3-1 (or the pseudogene TRBV3-2) and TRBJ2-2; 9 bases map to TRBD1. The CDR3 runs 16 residues. Germline V CDR1 and CDR2: LGHDT, YNNKEL (reference sequence). J was trimmed by 4 bases and V by 4 bases; bases with no gene match: 7. CDR3 loop: CASSPGQGRSTGELFF. The DNA for the CDR3 is TGTGCCAGCAGCCCGGGACAGGGTCGATCCACCGGGGAGCTGTTTTTT.

The chain uses TRBV10-3 and TRBJ2-1, with TRBD1 identical over 8 bases. In germline, CDR1 is ENHRY, CDR2 SYGVKD. The CDR3 spans 14 residues. V dropped 10 bases and J dropped 8; count of bases not matched to a gene: 13. The chain's CDR3 is CATVQGQGFYEQFF. The CDR3 DNA is TGTGCCACCGTTCAAGGACAGGGCTTCTATGAGCAGTTCTTC.

Comments on this clone: This same CDR3 is encoded by further DNA sequences in the sample. CDR3 coding DNA: TGTGCCAGTAGTATTTCAGGGGCCACTGAAGCTTTCTTT. Translation: CASSISGATEAFF. This chain uses TRBV19 with TRBJ1-1, with D maybe TRBD1 (6 bases). Germline values: CDR1 LNHDA, CDR2 SQIVND (reference sequence). This CDR3 contains 13 residues. V lost 3 bases, J lost 4 bases, and 9 bases lay in between.

The V call is TRBV15, the J call TRBJ2-7; 9 nucleotides agree with TRBD1. CDR1 is LNHNV, CDR2 YYDKDF, per germline (reference sequence). After removal of 5 bases from V and 0 bases from J, the junction contained 8 bases not matched to a gene. CDR3 size: 16 residues. The CDR3 region has the DNA TGTGCCACCAGCCCGATGGGACAGGGCGGCTCCTACGAGCAGTACTTC. Translation gives CATSPMGQGGSYEQYF.

This chain uses TRBV5-5 with TRBJ2-5; D is undetermined. Germline V CDR1 and CDR2: SGHKS, YYEKEE (reference sequence). V dropped 4 bases and J dropped 2 bases, with 15 bases sitting between them. The CDR3 contains 15 residues. The CDR3 bases are TGTGCCAGCAGCCGATGGGCCAACGGACAAGAGACCCAGTACTTC. It codes for CASSRWANGQETQYF. Full variable domain (outside the CDR3, taken from reference TRBV5-5 and TRBJ2-5): DAGVTQSPTHLIKTRGQQVTLRCSPISGHKSVSWYQQVLGQGPQFIFQYYEKEERGRGNFPDRFSARQFPNYSSELNVNALLLGDSALYLCASSRWANGQETQYFGPGTRLLVL.

V usage is TRBV19 and J usage is TRBJ1-6; TRBD1 might be the D (5 bases). Trimming took off 6 bases at V and 13 bases at J, with 19 bases between the two ends. Looked up from germline, CDR1 is LNHDA and CDR2 is SQIVND (reference sequence). This CDR3 is 14 amino acids long. CDR3 sequence reads: CASSPRGRGSPLHF. The CDR3 DNA sequence: TGTGCCAGTAGCCCTCGCGGGAGGGGATCGCCCCTCCACTTT. The variable domain in full, completed from reference TRBV19 and TRBJ1-6, reads DGGITQSPKYLFRKEGQNVTLSCEQNLNHDAMYWYRQDPGQGLRLIYYSQIVNDFQKGDIAEGYSVSREKKESFPLTVTSAQKNPTAFYLCASSPRGRGSPLHFGNGTRLTVT.

This chain links TRBV13 with TRBJ2-7; TRBD2 is a possible D gene (5 bases). Germline V CDR1 and CDR2: PRHDT, FYEKMQ (reference sequence). Trimming removed 1 base at V and 5 bases at J, with 15 bases between. The CDR3 is 15 residues long. CDR3 in DNA: TGTGCCAGCAGCTTAGCTTATCGGGGTCTCCACGAGCAGTACTTC. Translated, it gives CASSLAYRGLHEQYF.

The chain links TRBV19 to TRBJ1-2; 7 bases line up with TRBD1. The CDR3 runs to 13 residues. V trimming: 9 bases; J trimming: 2 bases; junction bases outside the gene matches: 6. Germline V gene sequence: CDR1 LNHDA, CDR2 SQIVND (reference sequence). The CDR3 sequence: CASGDRQNYGYTF. In DNA form, the CDR3 reads TGTGCCAGCGGGGACAGACAGAACTATGGCTACACCTTC.

The V call is TRBV7-2, the J call TRBJ2-2; the D gene is possibly TRBD1 (6 bases). The CDR3 loop spans 15 amino acids. CDR1 and CDR2 (germline): SGHTA, FQGNSA. V lost 8 bases, J lost 0 bases, and 13 bases lay in between. The CDR3 loop is CASGRDIANTGELFF. Written as DNA, the CDR3 is TGTGCCAGCGGACGGGACATCGCGAACACCGGGGAGCTGTTTTTT.

This chain joins TRBV19 and TRBJ1-1, with D possibly being TRBD1 (6 bases). Trimming cost V 9 bases and J 7 bases, with 24 bases left between them. This CDR3 region has 15 residues. CDR1 LNHDA and CDR2 SQIVND come from the germline V gene (reference sequence). The CDR3 loop reads CASQPTGQGTDEAFF. The DNA for the CDR3 is TGTGCCAGCCAGCCAACAGGGCAAGGGACCGATGAAGCTTTCTTT.

V usage is TRBV7-8 and J usage is TRBJ1-3; tentatively, D is TRBD1 (6 bases). The CDR3 contains 16 residues. Germline V gene lookup returns CDR1 SGHVS and CDR2 FQNEAQ. The V end was cut by 1 base, the J end by 0 bases, with 10 bases between. CDR3 in amino acids: CASSLGWTASGNTIYF. DNA of the CDR3: TGTGCCAGCAGCTTAGGATGGACAGCCTCTGGAAACACCATATATTTT.

The chain employs TRBV7-9 and TRBJ2-2, with 10 bases lining up with TRBD2. The CDR3 spans 15 residues. CDR1 is SEHNR, CDR2 FQNEAQ, per germline (reference sequence). The ends lost 3 bases at V and 4 bases at J; junction bases unmatched: 2. CDR3 in DNA: TGTGCCAGCAGCTTGATAGCGGGGGGCACCGGGGAGCTGTTTTTT. Its translation: CASSLIAGGTGELFF.

This clone was recorded once. This chain links TRBV9 with TRBJ2-1; 7 bases are shared with TRBD1. Losses at the gene ends were 5 bases for V and 1 base for J; bases not matched to a gene: 9. CDR3 length: 16 residues. Germline CDR1 reads SGDLS; CDR2 reads YYNGEE. DNA for the CDR3: TGTGCCAGCAGTCGTAGGGGGCTGAGTTCCTACAATGAGCAGTTCTTC. This gives the protein CASSRRGLSSYNEQFF. The entire variable domain, with the rest obtained from reference TRBV9 and TRBJ2-1, is as follows: DSGVTQTPKHLITATGQRVTLRCSPRSGDLSVYWYQQSLDQGLQFLIQYYNGEERAKGNILERFSAQQFPDLHSELNLSSLELGDSALYFCASSRRGLSSYNEQFFGPGTRLTVL.

The chain couples TRBV6-2 or TRBV6-3 to TRBJ1-1, with D hard to call. The germline V gene has CDR1 MNHEY and CDR2 SVGEGT. CDR3 size: 16 residues. Trimming left V 2 bases short and J 5 bases short, with 18 bases between. The CDR3 is CASSYRRARGLTEAFF. CDR3 DNA: TGTGCCAGCAGTTACCGCCGAGCACGAGGGTTGACTGAAGCTTTCTTT.

This rearrangement joins TRBV7-3 to TRBJ2-5, with 9 bases identical to TRBD1. The CDR3 runs to 15 residues. In germline, CDR1 is SGHTA, CDR2 FQGTGA. V lost 5 bases and J lost 4; bases outside the gene matches: 8. CDR3 nucleotides: TGTGCCAGCAGCCCAGATAACAGGGGGCTAGAGACCCAGTACTTC. Translated, it gives CASSPDNRGLETQYF.

V gene TRBV6-2 or TRBV6-3 combines with J gene TRBJ2-3; 7 positions match TRBD2. With V trimmed by 7 bases and J by 2 bases, 9 bases remained unmatched. CDR3 length: 15 residues. In germline, CDR1 is MNHEY, CDR2 SVGEGT. CDR3 DNA sequence: TGTGCCAGCACCCCAGGGAGCGGGGCCACAGATACGCAGTATTTT. Protein product: CASTPGSGATDTQYF.

The V and J genes are TRBV6-2 or TRBV6-3 and TRBJ1-2; TRBD1 agrees at 9 bases. CDR3 length: 17 residues. Germline CDR1 is MNHEY and CDR2 is SVGEGT. J gave up 8 bases and V 5 bases, and 18 bases lay outside the gene matches. CDR3 residues: CASSTKRWTGVYGGYTF. CDR3 nucleotides: TGTGCCAGCAGTACGAAGCGTTGGACAGGGGTTTATGGCGGCTACACCTTC.

The J gene is TRBJ2-7, the V gene TRBV20-1; tentative D call: TRBD1 (5 bases). Germline-derived CDR1 and CDR2 are DFQATT and SNEGSKA (reference sequence). CDR3 length equals 11 residues. V dropped 5 bases and J dropped 3 bases, with 8 bases sitting between them. CDR3 loop: CSARQNYEQYF. In DNA form, the CDR3 reads TGCAGTGCTCGACAGAACTACGAGCAGTACTTC.